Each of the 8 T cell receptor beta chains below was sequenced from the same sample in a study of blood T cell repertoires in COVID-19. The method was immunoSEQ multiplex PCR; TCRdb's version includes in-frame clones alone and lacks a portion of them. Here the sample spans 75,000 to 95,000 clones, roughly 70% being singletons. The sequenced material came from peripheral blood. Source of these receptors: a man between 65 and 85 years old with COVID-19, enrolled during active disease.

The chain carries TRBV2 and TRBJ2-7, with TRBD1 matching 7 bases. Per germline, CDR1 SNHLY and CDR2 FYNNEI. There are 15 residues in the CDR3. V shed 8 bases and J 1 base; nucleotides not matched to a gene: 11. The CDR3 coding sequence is TGTGCCAGCCAAAAGGACAGGACCAGTTCCTACGAGCAGTACTTC. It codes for CASQKDRTSSYEQYF.

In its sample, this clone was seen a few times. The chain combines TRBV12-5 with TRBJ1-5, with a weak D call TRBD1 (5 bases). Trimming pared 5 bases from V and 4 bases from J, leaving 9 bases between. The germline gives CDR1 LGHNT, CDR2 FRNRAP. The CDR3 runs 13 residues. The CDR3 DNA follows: TGTGCTAGTGGTCCAGGGTTAAATCAGCCCCAGCATTTT. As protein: CASGPGLNQPQHF.

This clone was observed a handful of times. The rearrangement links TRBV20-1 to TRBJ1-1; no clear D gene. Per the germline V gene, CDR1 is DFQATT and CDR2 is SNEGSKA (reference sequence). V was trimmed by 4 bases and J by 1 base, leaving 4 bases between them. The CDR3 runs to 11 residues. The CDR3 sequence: CSANRNTEAFF. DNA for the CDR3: TGCAGTGCTAACAGGAACACTGAAGCTTTCTTT.

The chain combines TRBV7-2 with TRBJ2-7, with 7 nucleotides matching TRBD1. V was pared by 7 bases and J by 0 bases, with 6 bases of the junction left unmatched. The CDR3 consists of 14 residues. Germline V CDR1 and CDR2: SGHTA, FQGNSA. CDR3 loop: CASTSNRGSYEQYF. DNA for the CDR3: TGTGCCAGCACTTCGAACAGGGGCTCCTACGAGCAGTACTTC.

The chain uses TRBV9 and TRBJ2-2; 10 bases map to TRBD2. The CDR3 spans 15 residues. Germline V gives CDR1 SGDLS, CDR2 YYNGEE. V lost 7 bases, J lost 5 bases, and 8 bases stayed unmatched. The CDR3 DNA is TGTGCCAGCGGTTTAGCGGGAGGTAAAACCGGGGAGCTGTTTTTT. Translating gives CASGLAGGKTGELFF.

The CDR3 DNA follows: TGTGCCAGCAGTCACATTACTAAGACTAGAGATAAGGGTGAGCAGTTCTTC. Translating gives CASSHITKTRDKGEQFF. The gene calls are TRBV28 and TRBJ2-1; weak D call: TRBD2 (6 bases). The V end was cut by 5 bases, the J end by 9 bases, with 26 bases between. Germline-derived CDR1 and CDR2 are MDHEN and SYDVKM. The CDR3 runs 17 residues. The full variable domain, completed using reference TRBV28 and TRBJ2-1, is DVKVTQSSRYLVKRTGEKVFLECVQDMDHENMFWYRQDPGLGLRLIYFSYDVKMKEKGDIPEGYSVSREKKERFSLILESASTNQTSMYLCASSHITKTRDKGEQFFGPGTRLTVL.

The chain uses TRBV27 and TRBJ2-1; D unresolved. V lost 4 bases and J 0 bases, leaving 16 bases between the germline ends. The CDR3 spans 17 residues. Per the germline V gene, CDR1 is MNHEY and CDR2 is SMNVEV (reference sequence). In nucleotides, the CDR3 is TGTGCCAGCAGTTCTCGACTTTCTCAGAGCTCCTACAATGAGCAGTTCTTC. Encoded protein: CASSSRLSQSSYNEQFF.

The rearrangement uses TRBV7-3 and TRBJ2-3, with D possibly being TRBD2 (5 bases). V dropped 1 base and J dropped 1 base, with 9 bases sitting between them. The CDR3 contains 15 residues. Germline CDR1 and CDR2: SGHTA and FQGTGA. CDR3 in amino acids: CASSLMSGGTDTQYF. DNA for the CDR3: TGTGCCAGCAGCTTAATGAGCGGAGGCACAGATACGCAGTATTTT. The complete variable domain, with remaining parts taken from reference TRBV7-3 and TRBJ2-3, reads GAGVSQTPSNKVTEKGKYVELRCDPISGHTALYWYRQSLGQGPEFLIYFQGTGAADDSGLPNDRFFAVRPEGSVSTLKIQRTERGDSAVYLCASSLMSGGTDTQYFGPGTRLTVL.